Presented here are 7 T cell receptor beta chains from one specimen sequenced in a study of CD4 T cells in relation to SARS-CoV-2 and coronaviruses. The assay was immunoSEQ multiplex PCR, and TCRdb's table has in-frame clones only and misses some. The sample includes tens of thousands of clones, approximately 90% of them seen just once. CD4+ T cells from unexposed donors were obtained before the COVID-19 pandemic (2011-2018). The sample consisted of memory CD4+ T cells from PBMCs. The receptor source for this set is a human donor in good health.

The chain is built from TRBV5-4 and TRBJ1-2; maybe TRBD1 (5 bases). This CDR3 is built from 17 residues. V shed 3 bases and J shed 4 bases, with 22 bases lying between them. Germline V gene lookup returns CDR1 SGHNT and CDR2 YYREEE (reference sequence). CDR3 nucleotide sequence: TGTGCCAGCAGCTCCCGGGACTCCTCCCTCAGGAGCTATGGCTACACCTTC. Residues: CASSSRDSSLRSYGYTF.

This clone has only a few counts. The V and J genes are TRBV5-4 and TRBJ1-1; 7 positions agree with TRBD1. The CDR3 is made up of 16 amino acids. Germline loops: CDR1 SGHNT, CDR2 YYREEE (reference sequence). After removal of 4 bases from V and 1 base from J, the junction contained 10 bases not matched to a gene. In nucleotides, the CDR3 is TGTGCCAGCAGCCCGTCCGCGACAGGGCCGAACACTGAAGCTTTCTTT. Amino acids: CASSPSATGPNTEAFF.

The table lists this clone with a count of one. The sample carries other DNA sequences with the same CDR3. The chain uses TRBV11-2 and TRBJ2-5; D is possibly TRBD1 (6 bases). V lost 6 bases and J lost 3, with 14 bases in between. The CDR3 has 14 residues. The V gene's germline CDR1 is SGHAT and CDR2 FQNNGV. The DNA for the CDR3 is TGTGCCAGCAGTCGAGGACAGCTTAAAGAGACCCAGTACTTC. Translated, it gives CASSRGQLKETQYF.

The CDR3 here is CASSRDTHFLSNQPQHF. CDR3 sequence (DNA): TGTGCCAGCAGCCGGGACACACATTTTTTGAGCAATCAGCCCCAGCATTTT. The rearrangement links TRBV5-5 to TRBJ1-5; D might be TRBD1 (6 bases). Germline CDR1 SGHKS, CDR2 YYEKEE (reference sequence). The CDR3 is made up of 17 amino acids. Trimming left V 4 bases short and J 1 base short, with 18 bases between.

The CDR3 DNA reads TGTGCCAGCAGCCAAGATAGCCTAGCGGCGTCCTACGAGCAGTACTTC. This translates into CASSQDSLAASYEQYF. The V and J genes are TRBV14 and TRBJ2-7; TRBD2 matches 7 bases. CDR1 is SGHDN and CDR2 is FVKESK in the germline V gene. J lost 1 base, V lost 0 bases, and 6 bases had no gene match. This CDR3 region has 16 residues.

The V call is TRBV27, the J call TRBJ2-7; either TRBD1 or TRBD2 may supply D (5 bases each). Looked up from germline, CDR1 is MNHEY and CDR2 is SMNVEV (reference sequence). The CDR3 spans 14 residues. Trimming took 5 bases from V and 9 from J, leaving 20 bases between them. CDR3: CASSNFGTPVVQYF. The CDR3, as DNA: TGTGCCAGCAGTAACTTCGGGACGCCTGTGGTGCAGTACTTC.

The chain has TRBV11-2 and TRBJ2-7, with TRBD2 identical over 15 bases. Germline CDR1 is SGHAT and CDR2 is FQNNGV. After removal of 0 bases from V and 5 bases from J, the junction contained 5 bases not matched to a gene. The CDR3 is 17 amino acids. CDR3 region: CASSLEGLAGGQDEQYF. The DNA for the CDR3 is TGTGCCAGCAGCTTAGAGGGACTAGCGGGAGGTCAGGACGAGCAGTACTTC.